This T cell receptor beta chain was documented in a study of cytomegalovirus exposure and HLA in healthy donors. Whole-study results and caveats: Across all donors, roughly uniform sequencing depth was an assumption of the presence/absence analyses.

In regard to this clone: Its antigen is unidentified.

Use of 60 Vbeta and 13 Jbeta primers characterized the PCR. Data came from immunoSEQ multiplex PCR; TCRdb stores just in-frame clones and leaves some out. The repertoire has 200,000 or so clones, approximately 84% of them found once; the top ten carry around 0.21%. The sequenced sample consisted of PBMCs. The TCR originated in a girl less than two years old in good health and CMV-seronegative.

CDR3 coding DNA: TGCGCCAGCAGCCGAGTACCGGGACAGGGGGCCCCTCAGTACTTC. Residues: CASSRVPGQGAPQYF. The V gene is TRBV5-1, the J gene TRBJ2-7; 12 bases fit TRBD1. The CDR3 sequence is 15 residues long. Germline CDR1 reads SGHRS; CDR2 reads YFSETQ. Losses at the gene ends were 4 bases for V and 10 bases for J; bases not matched to a gene: 12.